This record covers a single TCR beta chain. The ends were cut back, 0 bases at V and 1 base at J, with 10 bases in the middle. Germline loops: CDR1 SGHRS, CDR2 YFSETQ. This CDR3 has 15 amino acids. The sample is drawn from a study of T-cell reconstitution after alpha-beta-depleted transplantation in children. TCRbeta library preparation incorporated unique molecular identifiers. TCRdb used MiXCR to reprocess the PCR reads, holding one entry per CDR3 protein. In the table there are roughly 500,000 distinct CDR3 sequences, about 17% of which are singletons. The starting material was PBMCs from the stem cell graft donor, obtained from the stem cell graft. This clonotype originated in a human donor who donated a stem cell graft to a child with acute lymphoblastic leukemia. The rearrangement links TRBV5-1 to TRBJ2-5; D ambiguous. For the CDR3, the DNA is TGCGCCAGCAGCTTGGGGCCGGAGACCCAAGAGACCCAGTACTTC. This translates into CASSLGPETQETQYF.